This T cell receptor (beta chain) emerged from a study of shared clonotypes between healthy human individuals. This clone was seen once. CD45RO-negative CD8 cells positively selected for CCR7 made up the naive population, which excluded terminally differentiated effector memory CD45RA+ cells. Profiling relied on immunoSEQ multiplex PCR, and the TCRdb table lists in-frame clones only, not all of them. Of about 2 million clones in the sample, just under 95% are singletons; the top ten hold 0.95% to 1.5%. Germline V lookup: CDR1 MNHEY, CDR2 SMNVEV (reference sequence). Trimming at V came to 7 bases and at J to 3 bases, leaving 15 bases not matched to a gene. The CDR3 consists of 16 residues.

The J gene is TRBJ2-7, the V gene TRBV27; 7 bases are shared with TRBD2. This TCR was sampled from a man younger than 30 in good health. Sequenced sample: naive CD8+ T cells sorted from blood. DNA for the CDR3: TGTGCCAGCAACGGGCTAGCGGAGCCACTCTTCTACGAGCAGTACTTC. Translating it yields CASNGLAEPLFYEQYF.